This is a list of T cell receptor beta chains from one sample in a study of T cells in Graves' hyperthyroidism and ophthalmopathy. MiXCR, applied by TCRdb to the multiplex PCR reads, yields one record per CDR3 protein. The table lists around 580,000 distinct CDR3 sequences, approximately 15% of them singletons. Sequences were obtained from blood. The receptors were sampled from a woman aged 18-29 years with Graves' hyperthyroidism. CDR3s include the opening cysteine and the closing phenylalanine or tryptophan. A D gene is named only where the DNA matches it firmly. Expanded clones are given a class, and other clones once, few, many or no size at all.

>.|.|TRBV28|TRBJ1-1
CASSFFGAGYNTEAFF
TGTGCCAGCAGTTTTTTCGGGGCAGGGTATAACACTGAAGCTTTCTTT
>.|few|TRBV5-6|TRBJ2-1
CASIPRQPHRNEQFF
TGTGCCAGCATCCCCCGACAACCTCATCGGAATGAGCAGTTCTTC
>.|few|TRBV14|TRBJ1-1
CASSQTTGYRWGSNTEAFF
TGTGCCAGCAGCCAAACAACAGGTTATCGGTGGGGATCGAACACTGAAGCTTTCTTT
>.|.|TRBV9|TRBJ1-2
CASSVAGGDGYTF
TGTGCCAGCAGCGTAGCGGGGGGCGATGGCTACACCTTC
>.|few|TRBV7-9|TRBJ2-4
CASSFPTRPDIQYF
TGTGCCAGCAGCTTTCCGACAAGGCCAGACATTCAGTACTTC
>TRBD1|few|TRBV5-4|TRBJ2-7
CASSLPGQGSYEQYF
TGTGCCAGCAGCTTACCGGGACAGGGATCCTACGAGCAGTACTTC
>TRBD1|many|TRBV7-2|TRBJ1-1
CASSPTGSLFKAFF
TGTGCCAGCAGCCCGACAGGGAGTTTATTTAAAGCTTTCTTT
>TRBD2|.|TRBV13|TRBJ2-7
CASSPPGWNGRGSYEQYF
TGTGCCAGCAGCCCCCCCGGTTGGAACGGGAGGGGCTCCTACGAGCAGTACTTC
>.|few|TRBV12-3/TRBV12-4|TRBJ1-3
CASNRTPARSGNTIYF
TGTGCCAGCAATCGAACCCCAGCACGCTCTGGAAACACCATATATTTT
>.|many|TRBV3-1|TRBJ1-1
CASSPTTRASNRQLNTEAFF
TGTGCCAGCAGCCCCACTACCCGAGCATCCAACCGACAGCTGAACACTGAAGCTTTCTTT
>.|many|TRBV11-2|TRBJ2-3
CAREGAVSTDTQYF
TGTGCCAGGGAGGGGGCCGTCAGCACAGATACGCAGTATTTT
>.|many|TRBV7-2|TRBJ1-2
CASSLEVNRGYGYTF
TGTGCCAGCAGCTTAGAAGTTAACCGAGGGTATGGCTACACCTTC
>.|.|TRBV4-3|TRBJ2-7
CASSQDPGLGEQYF
TGCGCCAGCAGCCAAGACCCGGGGCTCGGGGAGCAGTACTTC
>TRBD2|.|TRBV19|TRBJ2-3
CASDKGLAGGPRDTQYF
TGTGCCAGTGATAAAGGACTAGCGGGAGGGCCAAGGGATACGCAGTATTTT
>.|many|TRBV7-2|TRBJ2-7
CASSHQGSSYEQYF
TGTGCCAGCAGCCATCAAGGCAGTTCCTACGAGCAGTACTTC
>TRBD1|many|TRBV30|TRBJ2-2
CAWNRGTGELFF
TGTGCCTGGAACAGGGGAACCGGGGAGCTGTTTTTT
>.|many|TRBV6-5|TRBJ1-5
CASSYSSGQPYQPQHF
TGTGCCAGCAGTTACTCTTCCGGTCAACCTTATCAGCCCCAGCATTTT
>TRBD2|many|TRBV3-1|TRBJ2-5
CASSQVGGLAGPETQYF
TGTGCCAGCAGCCAAGTAGGAGGACTAGCGGGGCCAGAGACCCAGTACTTC
>TRBD2|.|TRBV12-3/TRBV12-4|TRBJ2-7
CASSSTMGGVEQYF
TGTGCCAGCAGTTCGACCATGGGGGGGGTCGAGCAGTACTTC
>TRBD2|many|TRBV7-2|TRBJ2-3
CASRATSGALDTQYF
TGTGCCAGCAGGGCGACTAGCGGGGCCTTAGATACGCAGTATTTT
>TRBD1|.|TRBV7-3|TRBJ1-2
CASSPATGGNYGYTF
TGTGCCAGCAGCCCAGCGACAGGGGGCAACTATGGCTACACCTTC
>.|.|TRBV7-2|TRBJ2-7
CASSLAGVREQYF
TGTGCCAGCAGCTTAGCGGGGGTCAGGGAGCAGTACTTC
>.|.|TRBV12-3/TRBV12-4|TRBJ1-2
CASSFTGFSYGYTF
TGTGCCAGCAGTTTCACGGGGTTTAGCTATGGCTACACCTTC
>.|many|TRBV28|TRBJ2-5
CASSDRDTITKETQYF
TGTGCCAGCAGTGACCGGGACACGATTACGAAAGAGACCCAGTACTTC
>.|many|TRBV5-1|TRBJ1-5
CASSLETGRNQPQHF
TGCGCCAGCAGCTTGGAAACAGGGAGGAATCAGCCCCAGCATTTT